This TCR beta chain was captured in a study of shared clonotypes between healthy human individuals. Findings and caveats of the study: Naive CD4 clonotype sharing across four donors was around 5%.

V gave up 4 bases and J gave up 1 base, with 10 bases separating them. CDR1 and CDR2 (germline): SGHNT, YENEEA. This CDR3 is 14 amino acids long. CD4+ cells were split into CD45RA+ naive and CD45RA-negative memory subsets. For sorted subsets, 150 to 200 ng DNA per replicate equaled tens of thousands of T cell genomes. As processed by the authors: Sequence data from immunoSEQ were junction-only and lacked quality scores; consequently, filtering differed. Profiled with immunoSEQ multiplex PCR; TCRdb holds only in-frame clones, not every one. V, J and clone size are taken as reported in that table, and D and trimming were inferred from the DNA itself. The table has about 2.4 million clones, 85% to 95% seen once. Of note for this clone: Its antigen is currently unknown.

The chain recombines TRBV11-3 with TRBJ2-5; D unclear. This receptor was identified in a man between 18 and 29 years old in good health. The source material was naive CD4+ T cells sorted from blood. The subset denotes: CD45RA+ positively selected. The CDR3 region is CASSSTAGQETQYF. CDR3 in DNA: TGTGCCAGCAGCTCGACCGCCGGCCAAGAGACCCAGTACTTC.